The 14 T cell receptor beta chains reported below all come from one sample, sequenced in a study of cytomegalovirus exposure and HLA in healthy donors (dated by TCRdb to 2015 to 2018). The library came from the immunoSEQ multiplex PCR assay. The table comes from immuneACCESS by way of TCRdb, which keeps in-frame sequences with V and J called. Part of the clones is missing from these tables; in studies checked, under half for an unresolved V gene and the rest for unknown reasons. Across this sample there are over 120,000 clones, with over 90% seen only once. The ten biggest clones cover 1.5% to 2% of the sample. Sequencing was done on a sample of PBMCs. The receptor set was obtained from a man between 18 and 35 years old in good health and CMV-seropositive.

The CDR3 nucleotides are TGTGCCAGCAGCCTCACCTACGACCGCGGGGCCGCGAACACCGGGGAGCTGTTTTTT. Its protein product is CASSLTYDRGAANTGELFF. The rearrangement joins TRBV9 to TRBJ2-2, with D possibly being TRBD2 (6 bases). CDR1 is SGDLS and CDR2 is YYNGEE in the germline V gene. The CDR3 has 19 residues. V gave up 4 bases and J gave up 0 bases, with 22 bases separating them.

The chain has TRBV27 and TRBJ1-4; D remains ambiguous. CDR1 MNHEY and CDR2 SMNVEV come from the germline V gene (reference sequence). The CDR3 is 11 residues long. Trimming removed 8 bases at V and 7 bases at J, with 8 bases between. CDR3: CASGRGEKLFF. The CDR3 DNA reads TGTGCCAGCGGGAGAGGTGAAAAACTGTTTTTT.

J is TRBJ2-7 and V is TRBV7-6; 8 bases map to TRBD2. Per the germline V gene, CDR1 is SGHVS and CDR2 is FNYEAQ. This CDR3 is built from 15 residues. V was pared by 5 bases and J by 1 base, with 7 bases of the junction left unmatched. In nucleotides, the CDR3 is TGTGCCAGCAGCCAATTAAGCGGGAGATCCTACGAGCAGTACTTC. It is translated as CASSQLSGRSYEQYF. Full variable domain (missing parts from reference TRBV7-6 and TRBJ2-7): GAGVSQSPRYKVTKRGQDVALRCDPISGHVSLYWYRQALGQGPEFLTYFNYEAQQDKSGLPNDRFSAERPEGSISTLTIQRTEQRDSAMYRCASSQLSGRSYEQYFGPGTRLTVT.

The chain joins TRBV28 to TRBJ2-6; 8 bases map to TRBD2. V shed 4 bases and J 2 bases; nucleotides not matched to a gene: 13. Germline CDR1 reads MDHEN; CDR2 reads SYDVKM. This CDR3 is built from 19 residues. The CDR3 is CASSYSAGGAWPGANVLTF. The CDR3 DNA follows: TGTGCCAGCAGTTATTCCGCGGGGGGCGCATGGCCTGGGGCCAACGTCCTGACTTTC.

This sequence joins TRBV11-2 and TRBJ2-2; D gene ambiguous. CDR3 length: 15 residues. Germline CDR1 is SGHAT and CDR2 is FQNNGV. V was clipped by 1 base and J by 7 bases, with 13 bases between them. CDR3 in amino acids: CASSLAPSNVGELFF. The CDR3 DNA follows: TGTGCCAGCAGCTTAGCTCCTAGTAATGTCGGGGAGCTGTTTTTT.

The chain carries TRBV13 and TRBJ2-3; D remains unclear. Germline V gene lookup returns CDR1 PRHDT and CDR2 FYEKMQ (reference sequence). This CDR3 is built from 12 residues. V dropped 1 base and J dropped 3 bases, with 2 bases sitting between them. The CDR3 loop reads CASSLATDTQYF. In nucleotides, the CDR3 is TGTGCCAGCAGCTTAGCGACAGATACGCAGTATTTT.

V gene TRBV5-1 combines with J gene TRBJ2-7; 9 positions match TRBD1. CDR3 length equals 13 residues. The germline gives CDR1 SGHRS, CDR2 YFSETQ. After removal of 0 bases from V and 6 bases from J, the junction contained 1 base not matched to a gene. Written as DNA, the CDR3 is TGCGCCAGCAGCTTGGGGACAGGGGCCGAGCAGTACTTC. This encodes CASSLGTGAEQYF. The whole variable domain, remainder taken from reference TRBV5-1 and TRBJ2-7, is KAGVTQTPRYLIKTRGQQVTLSCSPISGHRSVSWYQQTPGQGLQFLFEYFSETQRNKGNFPGRFSGRQFSNSRSEMNVSTLELGDSALYLCASSLGTGAEQYFGPGTRLTVT.

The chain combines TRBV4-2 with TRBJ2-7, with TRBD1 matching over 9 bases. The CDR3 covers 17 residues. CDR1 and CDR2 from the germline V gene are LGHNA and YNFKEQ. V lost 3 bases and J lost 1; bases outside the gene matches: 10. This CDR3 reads CASSQEYRGLVSYEQYF. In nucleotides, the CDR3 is TGTGCCAGCAGCCAGGAATACAGGGGGCTTGTGTCCTACGAGCAGTACTTC.

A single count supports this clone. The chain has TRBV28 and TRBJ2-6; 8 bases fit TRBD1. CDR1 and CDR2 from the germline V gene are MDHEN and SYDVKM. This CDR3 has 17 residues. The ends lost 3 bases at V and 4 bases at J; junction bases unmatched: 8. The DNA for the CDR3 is TGTGCCAGCAGTTTGATGTCAGGGGGCCCGGGGGCCAACGTCCTGACTTTC. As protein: CASSLMSGGPGANVLTF.

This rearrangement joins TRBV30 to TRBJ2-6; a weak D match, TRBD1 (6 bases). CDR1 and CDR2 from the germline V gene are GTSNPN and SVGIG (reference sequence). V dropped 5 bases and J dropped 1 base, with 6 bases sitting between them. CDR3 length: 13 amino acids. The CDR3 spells CAWQGSGANVLTF. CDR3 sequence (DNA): TGTGCCTGGCAGGGGTCTGGGGCCAACGTCCTGACTTTC.

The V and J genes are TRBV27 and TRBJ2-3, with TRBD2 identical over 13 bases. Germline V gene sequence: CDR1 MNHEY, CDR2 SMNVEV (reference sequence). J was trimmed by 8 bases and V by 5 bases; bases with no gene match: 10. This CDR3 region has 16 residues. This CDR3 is CASSLGLAGVGGTQYF. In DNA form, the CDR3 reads TGTGCCAGCAGTCTAGGACTAGCGGGAGTTGGGGGTACGCAGTATTTT.

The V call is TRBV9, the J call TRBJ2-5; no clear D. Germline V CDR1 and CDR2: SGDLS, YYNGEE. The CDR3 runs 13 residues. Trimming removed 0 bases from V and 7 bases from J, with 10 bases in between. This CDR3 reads CASSVEPFGTQYF. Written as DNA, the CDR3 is TGTGCCAGCAGCGTAGAACCGTTCGGGACCCAGTACTTC. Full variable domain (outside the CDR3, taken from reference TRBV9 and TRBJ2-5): DSGVTQTPKHLITATGQRVTLRCSPRSGDLSVYWYQQSLDQGLQFLIQYYNGEERAKGNILERFSAQQFPDLHSELNLSSLELGDSALYFCASSVEPFGTQYFGPGTRLLVL.

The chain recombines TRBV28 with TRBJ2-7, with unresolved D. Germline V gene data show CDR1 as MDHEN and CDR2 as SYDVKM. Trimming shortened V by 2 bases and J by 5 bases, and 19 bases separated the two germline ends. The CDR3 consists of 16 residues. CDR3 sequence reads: CASSLLFTDIANEQYF. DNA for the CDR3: TGTGCCAGCAGTTTACTGTTTACTGATATAGCCAACGAGCAGTACTTC.

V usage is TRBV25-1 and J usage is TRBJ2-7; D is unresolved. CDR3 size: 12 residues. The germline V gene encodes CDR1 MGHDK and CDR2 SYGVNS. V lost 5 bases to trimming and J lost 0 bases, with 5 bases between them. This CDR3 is CASSTSSYEQYF. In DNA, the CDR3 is TGTGCCAGCAGTACTTCCTCCTACGAGCAGTACTTC.